This T cell receptor (beta chain) was captured in a study of T cell changes during pregnancy in multiple sclerosis. The germline gives CDR1 MNHEY, CDR2 SVGAGI. The CDR3 runs to 11 residues. The germline V and J ends were trimmed by 5 bases and 4 bases, with 6 bases remaining between them. Data came from immunoSEQ multiplex PCR; TCRdb stores just in-frame clones and leaves some out. The sample lists 100,000 to 110,000 clones, 80% to 95% occurring once. The clonotype comes from a female donor with multiple sclerosis, enrolled in a pregnancy study. J is TRBJ2-7 and V is TRBV6-5; D is undetermined. Here the sequenced sample was peripheral blood, taken after pregnancy. Here the CDR3 DNA reads TGTGCCAGCAGTAACGGGTACGAGCAGTACTTC. Translation gives CASSNGYEQYF.